The present entry profiles one TCR beta chain with its context. The data derive from a study of long-term antiretroviral therapy in people with HIV. The libraries were made with immunoSEQ v3.0 at survey level. Only in-frame clones appear in the TCRdb table, and some are missing; sequencing was by immunoSEQ multiplex PCR. The repertoire holds fewer than 45,000 clones, around four fifths seen once, with over 10% in the top ten. This TCR derives from a man younger than 35 with HIV. The sample here was unsorted PBMCs, taken 0.3 years after starting antiretroviral therapy.

CDR3 DNA: TGTGCCAGCAGCCCACAGACGACAGGGTCCTTCTACACCTTC. This sequence encodes CASSPQTTGSFYTF. V usage is TRBV9 and J usage is TRBJ1-2; 7 nucleotides match TRBD1. This CDR3 is 14 amino acids long. J gave up 10 bases and V 4 bases, and 13 bases lay outside the gene matches. Germline-derived CDR1 and CDR2 are SGDLS and YYNGEE.